The 11 T cell receptor beta chains reported below all come from one sample, sequenced in a study of CD8+ T cells in alopecia areata. Reverse transcribed after extraction, RNA yielded cDNA as the sequencing template. The protocol was immunoSEQ multiplex PCR, while the TCRdb copy is restricted to in-frame clones and leaves out a portion. The sample includes 180,000 or so clones, less than 80% of them seen just once. The input for sequencing was CD8+ T cells sorted from blood, taken at week 0. These receptors were collected from a human donor with alopecia areata.

This sequence joins TRBV7-9 and TRBJ2-4, with a tentative D call TRBD1 (5 bases). CDR1 and CDR2 (germline): SEHNR, FQNEAQ (reference sequence). CDR3 length equals 17 residues. V lost 1 base and J 0 bases, leaving 13 bases between the germline ends. The CDR3 protein is CASSLVQGFIAKNIQYF. The CDR3 region has the DNA TGTGCCAGCAGCTTAGTTCAGGGCTTCATAGCCAAAAACATTCAGTACTTC.

This chain connects TRBV4-2 to TRBJ2-3, with 7 bases aligning to TRBD2. V was clipped by 3 bases and J by 0 bases; unmatched bases: 9. Germline CDR1 and CDR2: LGHNA and YNFKEQ. The CDR3 length is 17 residues. The CDR3 bases are TGTGCCAGCAGCCAGGGAGGGCTTAGGGGAAGCACAGATACGCAGTATTTT. Amino acids: CASSQGGLRGSTDTQYF.

This chain uses TRBV9 with TRBJ1-2; TRBD1 matches 8 bases. Germline V gene data show CDR1 as SGDLS and CDR2 as YYNGEE. V was clipped by 3 bases and J by 6 bases; unmatched bases: 10. The CDR3 is 15 residues long. DNA of the CDR3: TGTGCCAGCAGCGCCTATGACTCGACAGGGGATGGCTACACCTTC. It codes for CASSAYDSTGDGYTF.

This clone turned up a few times. The chain carries TRBV18 and TRBJ2-7; TRBD2 is a possible D gene (7 bases). The CDR3 spans 15 residues. Trimming left V 3 bases short and J 4 bases short, with 16 bases between. The V gene's germline CDR1 is KGHSH and CDR2 LQKENI. The CDR3: CASSPRGGRPYEQYF. The DNA of the CDR3 is TGTGCCAGCTCACCGAGGGGGGGGCGTCCGTACGAGCAGTACTTC.

The table lists this clone with a few counts. The chain is built from TRBV7-9 and TRBJ2-3, with D tentatively TRBD1 (6 bases). CDR1 is SEHNR, CDR2 FQNEAQ, per germline (reference sequence). Trimming removed 6 bases from V and 1 base from J, with 8 bases in between. There are 13 residues in the CDR3. The CDR3 reads CASRGGRTDTQYF. The CDR3 DNA reads TGTGCCAGCAGAGGGGGTCGCACAGATACGCAGTATTTT. Full variable domain (remainder filled in from reference TRBV7-9 and TRBJ2-3): DTGVSQNPRHKITKRGQNVTFRCDPISEHNRLYWYRQTLGQGPEFLTYFQNEAQLEKSRLLSDRFSAERPKGSFSTLEIQRTEQGDSAMYLCASRGGRTDTQYFGPGTRLTVL.

V is TRBV13 and J is TRBJ2-3; D not resolved. Per the germline V gene, CDR1 is PRHDT and CDR2 is FYEKMQ (reference sequence). The CDR3 loop spans 11 amino acids. V was cut by 5 bases and J by 6 bases, with 6 bases left in between. The CDR3 DNA reads as TGTGCCAGCAGCCCTCGTGATACGCAGTATTTT. Protein: CASSPRDTQYF.

The V and J genes are TRBV4-1 and TRBJ1-6; no reliable D call. Trimming took off 1 base at V and 0 bases at J, with 7 bases between the two ends. Germline V CDR1 and CDR2: MGHRA, YSYEKL. This CDR3 has 16 residues. The CDR3 nucleotides are TGCGCCAGCAGCCAAGTGACGAGCTCCTATAATTCACCCCTCCACTTT. Translation gives CASSQVTSSYNSPLHF.

The V call is TRBV4-2, the J call TRBJ2-3, with TRBD1 as a possible D gene (5 bases). This CDR3 has 17 amino acids. The V gene's germline CDR1 is LGHNA and CDR2 YNFKEQ. V was cut by 0 bases and J by 6 bases, with 19 bases left in between. The CDR3 DNA sequence: TGTGCCAGCAGCCAAGATGGCAGGACACCCTTTGCCGATACGCAGTATTTT. This translates into CASSQDGRTPFADTQYF.

The rearrangement uses TRBV6-6 and TRBJ1-5; the D is unclear. V was shortened by 4 bases and J by 7 bases, with 11 bases between the two germline ends. The CDR3 is made up of 13 amino acids. Germline-derived CDR1 and CDR2 are MNHNY and SVGAGI (reference sequence). CDR3 in DNA: TGTGCCAGCAGTTTGGGATCGGAGCAGCCCCAGCATTTT. Translated: CASSLGSEQPQHF.

The table lists this clone with many counts. The chain employs TRBV2 and TRBJ1-4; no clear D. The V end lost 6 bases, the J end lost 4 bases, and 9 bases lay between the germline ends. The CDR3 has 13 amino acids. Germline-derived CDR1 and CDR2 are SNHLY and FYNNEI. In DNA form, the CDR3 reads TGTGCCAGCAGCCGGGCCTTTAATGAAAAACTGTTTTTT. It specifies CASSRAFNEKLFF.

This clone was seen just once. V and J are TRBV11-2 and TRBJ1-5; D is unresolved. The V gene lost 1 base and the J gene lost 2 bases, with 6 bases spanning the gap. Germline assignment: CDR1 SGHAT and CDR2 FQNNGV. CDR3 size: 14 residues. For the CDR3, the DNA is TGTGCCAGCAGCTTAGGCTGGGGCAATCAGCCCCAGCATTTT. It specifies CASSLGWGNQPQHF. The variable domain in full, completed from reference TRBV11-2 and TRBJ1-5, reads EAGVAQSPRYKIIEKRQSVAFWCNPISGHATLYWYQQILGQGPKLLIQFQNNGVVDDSQLPKDRFSAERLKGVDSTLKIQPAKLEDSAVYLCASSLGWGNQPQHFGDGTRLSIL.